This T cell receptor beta chain was identified in a study of CD8 T cells in Susac syndrome. Across the study: Clinical remission applied to eight sequenced Susac syndrome patients, and about 6 had active disease.

RNA in amounts of roughly 0.45 to 1 ug was reverse transcribed with random hexamers. TCRdb independently ran MiXCR on the immunoSEQ multiplex PCR reads; one entry per CDR3 protein. Among 95,000 to 150,000 distinct CDR3 sequences listed, about 93% were seen once. This CDR3 is built from 16 residues. Germline trimming cut 4 bases from V and 0 bases from J; bases unmatched to any gene: 9. Germline CDR1 and CDR2: SEHNR and FQNEAQ (reference sequence). In regard to this clonotype: Its antigen is undetermined.

Sequencing of TCR beta was undertaken in CD8+ and CD4+ T cells derived from blood. Points from the study as a whole: The study found that Susac CD8+ clonal expansion peaked in TEMRA cells and active patients. Across the total CD8+ repertoires, over 15 Susac-specific public clones were found. The CD8+ TEMRA repertoires yielded a few such clones.

The sequence was obtained from a human donor with Susac syndrome. Source material: CD8+ T cells from PBMCs. The chain uses TRBV7-9 and TRBJ2-7; 7 positions match TRBD2. The DNA for the CDR3 is TGTGCCAGCAGCTCTCCGCGGGGGTTAAGCTCCTACGAGCAGTACTTC. Protein sequence: CASSSPRGLSSYEQYF.